This TCR beta chain was captured by sequencing in a study of T cell repertoires in cytomegalovirus infection. TCRdb itself ran the reads through MiXCR, one entry per CDR3 protein. The repertoire holds some 940,000 distinct CDR3 sequences, with approximately 33% as singletons. As for this clonotype: Its cognate antigen is unknown. One junction end disagrees with the germline gene, perhaps due to a read error.

This CDR3 contains 14 residues. V gene TRBV12-3 or TRBV12-4 combines with J gene TRBJ2-3, with 9 bases fitting TRBD2. The sequence was obtained from a human donor in good health (CMV status not recorded). Some clones in this sample may be carry-over from other donors' samples. Sample: cultured CD8+ T cells from PBMCs, taken from culture after CMV antigen stimulation. As DNA, the CDR3 is TGTGCCAGCAGTTCCCTAGCGGGGCGGCATACGCGGTATTTT. Residues: CASSSLAGRHTRYF.